The TCR beta chain under discussion was sequenced for a study of blood T cell repertoires in COVID-19. Overall study: Specimens from acute and convalescent COVID-19 originated in the United States, Italy and Spain. PBMCs, B-cell-depleted T cells, or T cells provided the cDNA or gDNA that made up the material.

Germline-derived CDR1 and CDR2 are SGHTA and FQGTGA. V shed 0 bases and J shed 7 bases, with 9 bases lying between them. CDR3 length equals 14 residues. Authors' analysis steps: Amplification of reference gene primers was used by the study to estimate nucleated cell counts. Profiling relied on immunoSEQ multiplex PCR, and the TCRdb table lists in-frame clones only, not all of them. For V, J and clone size, that table is used; D and trimming come from the DNA. This sample yields 130,000 to 150,000 clones, of which roughly 80% are seen a single time; roughly 3% belongs to the top ten. This receptor was obtained from an elderly woman with acute or convalescent COVID-19. Sequencing was done on a sample of peripheral blood. V is TRBV7-3 and J is TRBJ2-2; D ambiguous. CDR3 residues: CASSLTGRSGELFF. Written as DNA, the CDR3 is TGTGCCAGCAGCTTAACTGGTAGGAGCGGGGAGCTGTTTTTT.